Each of the 30 T cell receptor beta chains below was sequenced from the same sample in a study of blood T cell repertoires in COVID-19. Generated by immunoSEQ multiplex PCR, the TCRdb table keeps only in-frame clones and is missing some. The sample consists of 150,000 to 160,000 clones, 85% to 90% of them appearing once. The sequenced material came from peripheral blood. The receptors were gathered from a woman aged 40 to 55 with acute or convalescent COVID-19.

The V call is TRBV30, the J call TRBJ1-2, with a weak D call TRBD1 (6 bases). V dropped 5 bases and J dropped 3 bases, with 13 bases sitting between them. The CDR3 length is 13 residues. The V gene's germline CDR1 is GTSNPN and CDR2 SVGIG (reference sequence). The CDR3 here is CAWRTEEDYGYTF. The CDR3 DNA sequence: TGTGCCTGGCGGACAGAGGAGGACTATGGCTACACCTTC.

This clone appeared once. The chain joins TRBV27 to TRBJ2-7, with unresolved D. Trimming shortened V by 3 bases and J by 1 base, and 7 bases separated the two germline ends. Germline V gene lookup returns CDR1 MNHEY and CDR2 SMNVEV (reference sequence). This CDR3 spans 13 amino acids. For the CDR3, the DNA is TGTGCCAGCAGTTTGGCGGATTCCTACGAGCAGTACTTC. This gives the protein CASSLADSYEQYF.

This clone was seen only a few times. The chain has TRBV7-9 and TRBJ1-3; D remains unclear. Trimming removed 5 bases at V and 3 bases at J, with 23 bases between. The CDR3 totals 18 residues. The germline V gene has CDR1 SEHNR and CDR2 FQNEAQ (reference sequence). Written as DNA, the CDR3 is TGTGCCAGCAGCCCGGGAGGGTTAAGGGTGCAGAATGGAAACACCATATATTTT. Protein: CASSPGGLRVQNGNTIYF.

This clone was recorded a few times. The chain links TRBV5-6 to TRBJ2-7; 11 nucleotides align to TRBD1. Trimming took 4 bases from V and 2 from J; bases not matched to a gene: 5. The CDR3 has 15 residues. Per germline, CDR1 SGHDT and CDR2 YYEEEE. CDR3: CASSPPGQGAYEQYF. Here the CDR3 DNA reads TGTGCCAGCAGCCCACCGGGACAGGGGGCCTACGAGCAGTACTTC. Filled out from reference TRBV5-6 and TRBJ2-7, the complete variable domain reads DAGVTQSPTHLIKTRGQQVTLRCSPKSGHDTVSWYQQALGQGPQFIFQYYEEEERQRGNFPDRFSGHQFPNYSSELNVNALLLGDSALYLCASSPPGQGAYEQYFGPGTRLTVT.

The V call is TRBV9, the J call TRBJ1-5, with no clear D. CDR1 and CDR2 from the germline V gene are SGDLS and YYNGEE. V was trimmed by 2 bases and J by 7 bases, leaving 10 bases between them. The CDR3 loop spans 13 amino acids. CDR3 in amino acids: CASSVEPEQPQHF. The CDR3 nucleotides are TGTGCCAGCAGCGTTGAGCCGGAGCAGCCCCAGCATTTT.

V gene TRBV19 combines with J gene TRBJ1-1; D is possibly TRBD1 (5 bases). The CDR3 spans 14 residues. V was cut by 3 bases and J by 5 bases, with 13 bases left in between. Germline CDR1 is LNHDA and CDR2 is SQIVND (reference sequence). The DNA of the CDR3 is TGTGCCAGTAGTATGGCAGGGTCCAGGACTGAAGCTTTCTTT. Translation gives CASSMAGSRTEAFF. The whole variable domain, remainder taken from reference TRBV19 and TRBJ1-1, is DGGITQSPKYLFRKEGQNVTLSCEQNLNHDAMYWYRQDPGQGLRLIYYSQIVNDFQKGDIAEGYSVSREKKESFPLTVTSAQKNPTAFYLCASSMAGSRTEAFFGQGTRLTVV.

This chain joins TRBV4-1 and TRBJ2-1; 10 bases are shared with TRBD2. Germline V gene lookup returns CDR1 MGHRA and CDR2 YSYEKL. This CDR3 has 13 amino acids. The junction had 8 bases not matched to a gene; V was cut back by 5 bases and J by 13 bases. Here the CDR3 reads CASSWGLAREQFF. The CDR3 region has the DNA TGCGCCAGCAGCTGGGGACTAGCGAGAGAACAGTTCTTC.

The J gene is TRBJ2-1, the V gene TRBV6-6; TRBD2 agrees at 13 bases. Germline values: CDR1 MNHNY, CDR2 SVGAGI (reference sequence). V lost 6 bases, J lost 7 bases, and 6 bases stayed unmatched. The CDR3 contains 15 residues. The CDR3: CASSWTSGSGNEQFF. CDR3 coding DNA: TGTGCCAGCAGCTGGACTAGCGGGAGTGGGAATGAGCAGTTCTTC.

V and J are TRBV7-8 and TRBJ2-7; D is uncertain. The CDR3 is 14 residues long. Germline CDR1 reads SGHVS; CDR2 reads FQNEAQ. The V and J ends lost 4 bases and 2 bases respectively, with 12 bases between them. CDR3 nucleotides: TGTGCCAGCAGCTCGACTCTTGATGCCTACGAGCAGTACTTC. Its protein is CASSSTLDAYEQYF.

This chain connects TRBV28 to TRBJ2-7, with D unresolved. Germline CDR1 MDHEN, CDR2 SYDVKM. This CDR3 region has 11 residues. V dropped 6 bases and J dropped 6 bases, with 9 bases sitting between them. The CDR3 nucleotides read TGTGCCAGCAGCCCTCGGTCCGAGCAGTACTTC. Residues: CASSPRSEQYF.

This chain links TRBV11-2 with TRBJ2-1; tentatively, D is TRBD2 (7 bases). The germline gives CDR1 SGHAT, CDR2 FQNNGV. This CDR3 comprises 16 residues. Trimming stripped 5 bases from V and 6 bases from J, with 20 bases between. DNA of the CDR3: TGTGCCAGCAGCACCCTGGGGGGGGCCTGGGTCAATGAGCAGTTCTTC. Translating it yields CASSTLGGAWVNEQFF.

The J gene is TRBJ2-2, the V gene TRBV24-1; 9 nucleotides align to TRBD1. V shed 9 bases and J 1 base; nucleotides not matched to a gene: 14. The CDR3 sequence is 18 residues long. Germline CDR1 reads KGHDR; CDR2 reads SFDVKD. The CDR3: CATGQAGGTGKNTGELFF. In DNA, the CDR3 is TGTGCCACCGGGCAGGCGGGCGGGACAGGGAAGAACACCGGGGAGCTGTTTTTT.

This chain links TRBV9 with TRBJ2-7; D remains unclear. The CDR3 runs 13 residues. Germline V gene lookup returns CDR1 SGDLS and CDR2 YYNGEE. V shed 2 bases and J shed 3 bases, with 9 bases lying between them. In DNA, the CDR3 is TGTGCCAGCAGCGTTACAGTGGACTACGAGCAGTACTTC. It codes for CASSVTVDYEQYF.

The chain is built from TRBV4-1 and TRBJ2-7, with TRBD1 matching over 8 bases. Trimming at V came to 1 base and at J to 3 bases, leaving 2 bases not matched to a gene. The CDR3 contains 14 residues. Germline CDR1 is MGHRA and CDR2 is YSYEKL. The CDR3: CASSQGRGLYEQYF. Written as DNA, the CDR3 is TGCGCCAGCAGCCAAGGCAGGGGGCTCTACGAGCAGTACTTC.

The rearrangement links TRBV28 to TRBJ2-2, with a weak D call TRBD2 (6 bases). Per germline, CDR1 MDHEN and CDR2 SYDVKM. V was shortened by 6 bases and J by 0 bases, with 14 bases between the two germline ends. This CDR3 region has 16 residues. The CDR3 is CASRMGLFPNTGELFF. As DNA, the CDR3 is TGTGCCAGCAGGATGGGACTCTTCCCGAACACCGGGGAGCTGTTTTTT.

This chain connects TRBV19 to TRBJ2-7; 7 bases align to TRBD1. The CDR3 has 15 residues. The V gene end was trimmed by 7 bases and the J gene end by 0 bases; junction bases not matched to a gene: 9. Per germline, CDR1 LNHDA and CDR2 SQIVND (reference sequence). The CDR3 region is CASTTGTDISYEQYF. The CDR3 nucleotides are TGTGCCAGTACAACAGGGACAGATATCTCCTACGAGCAGTACTTC.

The J gene is TRBJ1-6, the V gene TRBV6-5, with 12 bases aligning to TRBD1. CDR1 and CDR2 (germline): MNHEY, SVGAGI. The V and J ends lost 7 bases and 9 bases, in that order; junction bases with no gene match: 7. The CDR3 contains 15 residues. Here the CDR3 reads CASKTGQGAASPLHF. CDR3 sequence (DNA): TGTGCCAGCAAAACGGGACAGGGGGCCGCTTCACCCCTCCACTTT.

This clone occurred once. V is TRBV6-5 and J is TRBJ2-3, with 9 bases that match TRBD1. CDR1 and CDR2 (germline): MNHEY, SVGAGI. Trimming cost V 7 bases and J 4 bases; bases outside gene matches: 9. The CDR3 runs 15 residues. The CDR3 nucleotides are TGTGCCAGCACCGATACAGGGGGCGCCGCAGATACGCAGTATTTT. Encoded protein: CASTDTGGAADTQYF.

V and J are TRBV27 and TRBJ2-7; 11 nucleotides agree with TRBD2. Losses at the gene ends were 2 bases for V and 3 bases for J; bases not matched to a gene: 3. The germline CDR1 and CDR2 sequences are MNHEY and SMNVEV (reference sequence). CDR3 length: 15 amino acids. The CDR3 loop reads CASSLPGLAVYEQYF. The CDR3 nucleotides are TGTGCCAGCAGTTTACCGGGACTAGCGGTCTACGAGCAGTACTTC.

The chain links TRBV3-1 (or the pseudogene TRBV3-2) to TRBJ2-1; tentatively, D is TRBD1 (6 bases). Trimming took 5 bases from V and 8 from J, leaving 13 bases between them. The CDR3 has 13 amino acids. In germline, CDR1 is LGHDT, CDR2 YNNKEL (reference sequence). CDR3 in amino acids: CASSYVRGDEQFF. The CDR3 bases are TGTGCCAGCAGCTACGTCAGGGGAGATGAGCAGTTCTTC.

The V and J genes are TRBV9 and TRBJ1-1; no definite D call. In germline, CDR1 is SGDLS, CDR2 YYNGEE. V was pared by 0 bases and J by 4 bases, with 10 bases between. This CDR3 has 14 amino acids. The CDR3 reads CASSVGSGGTEAFF. The CDR3 region has the DNA TGTGCCAGCAGCGTAGGGTCGGGTGGCACTGAAGCTTTCTTT.

The chain couples TRBV4-1 to TRBJ2-3, with D possibly matching TRBD2 (5 bases). Looked up from germline, CDR1 is MGHRA and CDR2 is YSYEKL. Trimming took 4 bases from V and 4 from J, leaving 27 bases between them. This CDR3 region has 19 residues. The CDR3 reads CASSPLGRPSNEGPDTQYF. The CDR3 nucleotides are TGCGCCAGCAGCCCTTTAGGTCGACCGTCAAACGAGGGCCCAGATACGCAGTATTTT.

The chain has TRBV2 and TRBJ2-7; no definite D call. Trimming took 2 bases from V and 6 from J, leaving 17 bases between them. The CDR3 sequence is 15 residues long. CDR1 is SNHLY, CDR2 FYNNEI, per germline. The CDR3 spells CASSETEVFSFEQYF. The CDR3 DNA reads as TGTGCCAGCAGTGAAACAGAAGTCTTCAGTTTCGAGCAGTACTTC.

The chain carries TRBV19 and TRBJ1-1; tentatively, D is TRBD1 (6 bases). Looked up from germline, CDR1 is LNHDA and CDR2 is SQIVND (reference sequence). V was pared by 5 bases and J by 3 bases, with 10 bases between. The CDR3 covers 13 residues. The chain's CDR3 is CASSSPGDTEAFF. The CDR3 bases are TGTGCCAGTAGTTCCCCAGGGGACACTGAAGCTTTCTTT.

The chain has TRBV18 and TRBJ2-2; D call uncertain. Germline V gives CDR1 KGHSH, CDR2 LQKENI. V was pared by 2 bases and J by 7 bases, with 14 bases between. The CDR3 loop spans 15 amino acids. CDR3: CASSPNVPANGELFF. The CDR3 DNA is TGTGCCAGCTCACCAAACGTCCCCGCGAACGGGGAGCTGTTTTTT.

The chain joins TRBV10-1 to TRBJ2-7; D perhaps matches TRBD1 (6 bases). The CDR3 is made up of 14 amino acids. Trimming cost V 0 bases and J 5 bases, with 11 bases left between them. Germline V gene data show CDR1 as WNHNN and CDR2 as SYGVQD (reference sequence). The CDR3: CASSESLGGHEQYF. The CDR3 region has the DNA TGCGCCAGCAGTGAGTCGTTAGGGGGACACGAGCAGTACTTC.

The chain has TRBV5-4 and TRBJ1-1; D unresolved. The V end was cut by 1 base, the J end by 3 bases, with 4 bases between. Germline CDR1 and CDR2: SGHNT and YYREEE (reference sequence). The CDR3 totals 12 residues. The CDR3 spells CASSLPDTEAFF. DNA for the CDR3: TGTGCCAGCAGCTTGCCGGACACTGAAGCTTTCTTT.

The chain combines TRBV4-2 with TRBJ2-7, with TRBD2 matching 8 bases. The CDR3 has 14 amino acids. Germline loops: CDR1 LGHNA, CDR2 YNFKEQ. The V segment lost 2 bases and the J segment 6 bases; nucleotides outside the gene matches: 6. In DNA, the CDR3 is TGTGCCAGCAGCCAAATAGCGGGGTCGGTCGAGCAGTACTTC. Translation gives CASSQIAGSVEQYF.

This chain links TRBV5-1 with TRBJ2-2, with 10 bases aligning to TRBD2. The V and J ends lost 0 bases and 4 bases, in that order; junction bases with no gene match: 3. The germline V gene encodes CDR1 SGHRS and CDR2 YFSETQ. The CDR3 runs to 16 residues. CDR3 region: CASSLDPSGGTGELFF. CDR3 coding DNA: TGCGCCAGCAGCTTGGACCCTAGCGGGGGCACCGGGGAGCTGTTTTTT.

This rearrangement joins TRBV5-6 to TRBJ2-7; no reliable D call. V lost 4 bases, J lost 5 bases, and 7 bases lay in between. CDR3 size: 11 residues. The germline V gene encodes CDR1 SGHDT and CDR2 YYEEEE. The CDR3 coding sequence is TGTGCCAGCAGCCTCTATGACGAGCAGTACTTC. Amino acids: CASSLYDEQYF.